This TCR beta chain was profiled in a study of patients and donors after allogeneic stem cell transplantation. TCRdb recomputed calls from the RT-PCR reads with MiXCR, one row per CDR3 protein. The table records about 160,000 distinct CDR3 sequences, roughly 31% of them present only once. This clonotype has a handful of counts. Germline V CDR1 and CDR2: LNHNV, YYDKDF (reference sequence). The CDR3 runs 16 residues. The V and J ends lost 5 bases and 1 base, in that order; junction bases with no gene match: 8. The chain carries TRBV15 and TRBJ1-2; 9 nucleotides agree with TRBD1. The sample taken for sequencing was blood, either unsorted or a sorted T cell fraction (not recorded which). The sequence was collected from a human donor who was either an allogeneic HSCT recipient or a stem cell or donor lymphocyte infusion donor (not recorded which). It is not recorded whose cells these are; they may come from a transplant donor. The CDR3 region has the DNA TGTGCCACCAGCTCGCCGGGACAGGGAATTAACTATGGCTACACCTTC. This translates into CATSSPGQGINYGYTF.